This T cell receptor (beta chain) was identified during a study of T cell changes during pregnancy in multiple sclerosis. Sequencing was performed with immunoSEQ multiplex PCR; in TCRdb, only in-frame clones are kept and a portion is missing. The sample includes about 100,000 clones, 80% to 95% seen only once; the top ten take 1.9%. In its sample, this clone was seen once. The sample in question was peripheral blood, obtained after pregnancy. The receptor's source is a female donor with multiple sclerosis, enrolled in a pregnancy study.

Written as DNA, the CDR3 is TGTGCCAGCAGCGCCGACAGGGGGCAGGCGGATACGCAGTATTTT. This gives the protein CASSADRGQADTQYF. The chain links TRBV9 to TRBJ2-3, with TRBD1 matching over 10 bases. Germline values: CDR1 SGDLS, CDR2 YYNGEE. V shed 3 bases, J shed 6 bases, and the junction held 7 bases outside the gene matches. The length of the CDR3 is 15 residues.